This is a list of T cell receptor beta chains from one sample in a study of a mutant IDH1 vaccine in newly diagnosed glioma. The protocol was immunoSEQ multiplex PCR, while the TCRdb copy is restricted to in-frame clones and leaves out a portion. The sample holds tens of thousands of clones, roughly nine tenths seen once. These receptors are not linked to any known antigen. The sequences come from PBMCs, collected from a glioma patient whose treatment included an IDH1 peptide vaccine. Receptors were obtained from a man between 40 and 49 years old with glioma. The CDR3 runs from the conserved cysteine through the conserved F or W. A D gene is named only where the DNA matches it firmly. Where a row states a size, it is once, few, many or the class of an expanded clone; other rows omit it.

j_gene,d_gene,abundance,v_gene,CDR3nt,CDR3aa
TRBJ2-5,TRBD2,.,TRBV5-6,TGTGCCAGCAGCTTCGGACTAGCGGGAGGGCAAGAGACCCAGTACTTC,CASSFGLAGGQETQYF
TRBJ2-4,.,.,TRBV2,TGTGCCAGCAGTGAAGCGGAAGTACTCATTCAGTACTTC,CASSEAEVLIQYF
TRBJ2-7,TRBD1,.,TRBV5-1,TGCGCCAGCAACCTGGGACAGGGCTACGAGCAGTACTTC,CASNLGQGYEQYF
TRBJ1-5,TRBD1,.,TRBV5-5,TGTGCCAGCAGCTTTTCTCTGGACAGGGCTAATCAGCCCCAGCATTTT,CASSFSLDRANQPQHF
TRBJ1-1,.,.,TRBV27,TGTGCCAGCAGTTCTGCGGTGGCAGGCAAAGAAGCTTTCTTT,CASSSAVAGKEAFF
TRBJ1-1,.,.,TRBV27,TGTGCCACCATACCAGCCCACGGGAGGAGCACTGAAGCTTTCTTT,CATIPAHGRSTEAFF
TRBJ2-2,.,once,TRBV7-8,TGTGCCAGCAGCTTACCTGGTGGGTTAGCGGATACGACCGGGGAGCTGTTTTTT,CASSLPGGLADTTGELFF
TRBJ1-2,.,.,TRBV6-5,TGTGCCAGCAGGAACCGGCGCTATGGCTACACCTTC,CASRNRRYGYTF
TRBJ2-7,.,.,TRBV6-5,TGTGCCAGCAGTCGATCCTCCGTAGGAATCTACGAGCAGTACTTC,CASSRSSVGIYEQYF
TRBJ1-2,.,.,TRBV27,TGTGCCAGCAGGGCCACAGGGACCTCCTATGGCTACACCTTC,CASRATGTSYGYTF
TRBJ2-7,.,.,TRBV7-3,TGTGCCAGCAGCCAAAGACCGGGCGAGCAGTACTTC,CASSQRPGEQYF
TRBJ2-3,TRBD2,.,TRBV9,TGTGCCAGCAGCGTTGGGACTAGCGGAGATACGCAGTATTTT,CASSVGTSGDTQYF
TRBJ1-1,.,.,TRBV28,TGTGCCAGCAGTTACCAGCCTCTGAACACTGAAGCTTTCTTT,CASSYQPLNTEAFF
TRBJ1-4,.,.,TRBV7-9,TGTGCCAGCAGCTTAGGGGTAGGAGACCTTGAAAAACTGTTTTTT,CASSLGVGDLEKLFF
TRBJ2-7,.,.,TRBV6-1,TGTGCCCTGAACTCGGGTACGGCCCTTTCCTACGAGCAGTACTTC,CALNSGTALSYEQYF
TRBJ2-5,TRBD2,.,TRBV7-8,TGTGCCAGCAGCTTTGGGACTACGAAAGAGACCCAGTACTTC,CASSFGTTKETQYF
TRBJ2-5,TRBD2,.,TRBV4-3,TGCGCCAGCAGCCAGGACTGGACTAGCGGCGAGACCCAGTACTTC,CASSQDWTSGETQYF
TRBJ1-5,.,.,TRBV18,TGTGCCAGCTCACAAGGTAGCAATCAGCCCCAGCATTTT,CASSQGSNQPQHF
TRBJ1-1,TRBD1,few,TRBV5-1,TGCGCCAGCGCTCCTGGGCCCGGGACAGGGGCGTTGGAAGCTTTCTTT,CASAPGPGTGALEAFF
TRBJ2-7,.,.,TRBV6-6,TGTGCCAGCAGTTACTCTCTCCCTGGGGCATACGAGCAGTACTTC,CASSYSLPGAYEQYF
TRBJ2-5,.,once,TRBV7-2,TGTGCCAGCAGCTTAGGAGGAGCTCGGGAGACCCAGTACTTC,CASSLGGARETQYF
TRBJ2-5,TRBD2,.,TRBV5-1,TGCGCCAGCAGCTTGCGTATTACTAGCGTTCCCCGGGAGACCCAGTACTTC,CASSLRITSVPRETQYF
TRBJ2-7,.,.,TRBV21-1,TGTGCCAGCAGCAGAAAGGGGAGTGAGGCCGAGCAGTACTTC,CASSRKGSEAEQYF
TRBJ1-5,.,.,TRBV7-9,TGTGCCAGCAGCTTAGTGGCGACTAACAGGGAACGCAATCAGCCCCAGCATTTT,CASSLVATNRERNQPQHF
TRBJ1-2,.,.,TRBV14,TGTGCCAGCAGCTGGACGGCGAACTATGGCTACACCTTC,CASSWTANYGYTF
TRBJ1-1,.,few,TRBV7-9,TGTGCCAGCAGCTCCGGGAGCCGGGAAGCTTTCTTT,CASSSGSREAFF
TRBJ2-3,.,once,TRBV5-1,TGCGCCAGCAGCTTGGCCACAGACCCGGGGACAGATACGCAGTATTTT,CASSLATDPGTDTQYF
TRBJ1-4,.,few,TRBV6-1,TGTGCCAGCAGTGCAAGCCAATACTACAAGAGCAGTGAAAAACTGTTTTTT,CASSASQYYKSSEKLFF
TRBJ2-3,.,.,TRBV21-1,TGTGCCAGCAGCAAAGGTCGGCGGGAACTTAGCACAGATACGCAGTATTTT,CASSKGRRELSTDTQYF
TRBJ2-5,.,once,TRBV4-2,TGTGCCAGCAGCCAAGGGGTTACGGAGACCCAGTACTTC,CASSQGVTETQYF
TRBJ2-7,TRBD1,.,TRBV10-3,TGTGCCATCGGAGGACAGGGCGCCTACGAGCAGTACTTC,CAIGGQGAYEQYF
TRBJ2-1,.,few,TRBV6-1,TGTGCCAGCAGTGAAGCGCCAAGGACGGGCAATGAGCAGTTCTTC,CASSEAPRTGNEQFF
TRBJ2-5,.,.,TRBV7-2,TGTGCCAGCAGCTTAGAAGTCAGCCAAGAGACCCAGTACTTC,CASSLEVSQETQYF
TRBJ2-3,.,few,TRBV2,TGTGCCAGCAGTGAAGTGGGTAGGGGACACTATTTT,CASSEVGRGHYF
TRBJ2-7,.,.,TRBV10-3,TGTGCCATTTCGGGCGTGGGGTACGAGCAGTACTTC,CAISGVGYEQYF
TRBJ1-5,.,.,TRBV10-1,TGCGCCAGCACCGCGGACAGTTATAGCAATCAGCCCCAGCATTTT,CASTADSYSNQPQHF
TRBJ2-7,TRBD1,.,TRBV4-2,TGTGCCAGCACTCCCGGGACAGGGTCCTACGAGCAGTACTTC,CASTPGTGSYEQYF
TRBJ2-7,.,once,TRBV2,TGTGCCAGCAGTGAAGGGCTATCCTCTTACGAGCAGTACTTC,CASSEGLSSYEQYF
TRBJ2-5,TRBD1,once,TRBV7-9,TGTGCCAGCAGCCCCCCCGCAGGGGGCAAAGAGACCCAGTACTTC,CASSPPAGGKETQYF
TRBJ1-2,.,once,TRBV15,TGTGCCACCAGCAGAGATCGGCACACTAACTATGGCTACACCTTC,CATSRDRHTNYGYTF
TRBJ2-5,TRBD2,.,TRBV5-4,TGTGCCAGCAGCTGGGGGGCTAGCGGGAGGAGGGAGACCCAGTACTTC,CASSWGASGRRETQYF
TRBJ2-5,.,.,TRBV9,TGTGCCAGCAGCGTAGAATGGGGGGCAGGGACCCAGTACTTC,CASSVEWGAGTQYF
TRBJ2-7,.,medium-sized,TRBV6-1,TGTGCCAGCAGTGAAGCTTTCCGCGCAGAGCAGTACTTC,CASSEAFRAEQYF
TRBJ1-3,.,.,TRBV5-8,TGTGCCAGCAGCTTGGACCGGGACGAGAGTTTT,CASSLDRDESF
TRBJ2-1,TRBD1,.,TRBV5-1,TGCGCCAGCAGCTCCGGGACAGGGGTGAATGAGCAGTTCTTC,CASSSGTGVNEQFF
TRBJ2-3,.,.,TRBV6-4,TGTGCCAGCAGTGACTCGACAGGAAACACAGATACGCAGTATTTT,CASSDSTGNTDTQYF
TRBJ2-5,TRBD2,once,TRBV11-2,TGTGCCAGCAGCTCACTAGCGGAAGGGGGAGAGACCCAGTACTTC,CASSSLAEGGETQYF
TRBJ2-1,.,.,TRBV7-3,TGTGCCAGCAGCTTAACGGCGGATTCTGAGCAGTTCTTC,CASSLTADSEQFF
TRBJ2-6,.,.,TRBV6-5,TGTGCCAGCAGTTACACATTCTCTGGGGCCAACGTCCTGACTTTC,CASSYTFSGANVLTF
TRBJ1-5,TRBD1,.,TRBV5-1,TGCGCCAGCAGCTTGGCCCCACAGGGGAATAGCAATCAGCCCCAGCATTTT,CASSLAPQGNSNQPQHF
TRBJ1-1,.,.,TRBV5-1,TGCGCCAGCAGCTCAAGAACAGGGAACACTGAAGCTTTCTTT,CASSSRTGNTEAFF
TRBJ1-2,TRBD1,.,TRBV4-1,TGCGCCAGCAGCCCATACACAGGGGCGAGGGGCTACACCTTC,CASSPYTGARGYTF
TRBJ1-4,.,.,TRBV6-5,TGTGCCAGCAAAAGAGTCTGGACTAATGAAAAACTGTTTTTT,CASKRVWTNEKLFF
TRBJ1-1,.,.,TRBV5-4,TGTGCCAGCAACCGAGGGCCGAACACTGAAGCTTTCTTT,CASNRGPNTEAFF
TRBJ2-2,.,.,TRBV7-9,TGTGCCAGCAGCTTAGTAACAGGAGCGAACACCGGGGAGCTGTTTTTT,CASSLVTGANTGELFF
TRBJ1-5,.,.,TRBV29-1,TGCAGCGTTGTCCCCAGGGGTGGTCAGCCCCAGCATTTT,CSVVPRGGQPQHF
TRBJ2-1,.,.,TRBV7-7,TGTGCCAGCACCCCAGGGCCAGGGAATGAGCAGTTCTTC,CASTPGPGNEQFF
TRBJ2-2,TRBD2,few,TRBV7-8,TGTGCCAGCAGCTTTCCTAGCGGGCTTGCGAACACCGGGGAGCTGTTTTTT,CASSFPSGLANTGELFF